What follows is one T cell receptor (beta chain) and its context. These data belong to a study of sequential checkpoint blockade in melanoma. Background on the study: Randomization was 1:1 between first-line nivolumab→ipilimumab and ipilimumab→nivolumab. Maintenance nivolumab came after either treatment sequence.

V was shortened by 3 bases and J by 1 base, with 9 bases between the two germline ends. CDR1 LNHDA and CDR2 SQIVND come from the germline V gene (reference sequence). The CDR3 runs to 14 residues. Treatment here: randomized to nivolumab then ipilimumab (arm A) or the reverse (arm B). DNA-damaging chemotherapy had not been given to any patient beforehand. From thawed PBMCs, live CD3+CD8+ cells negative for CD19 and CD56 were sorted. Produced via immunoSEQ multiplex PCR; TCRdb's table is partial and in-frame only. Altogether about 32,000 clones are present, around 82% being singletons, with the ten largest covering about 17%.

This clonotype originated in a human donor with melanoma. The source was CD8+ T cells sorted from blood (inferred from file names), collected from a patient given nivolumab and ipilimumab in sequence. V is TRBV19 and J is TRBJ2-5; D unresolved. The CDR3 spells CASSITETQETQYF. CDR3 in DNA: TGTGCCAGTAGTATTACAGAGACCCAAGAGACCCAGTACTTC.